This T cell receptor beta chain was captured by sequencing in a study of shared clonotypes between healthy human individuals. Study-level findings and limits: Genetic and exposure-history diversity was limited by the few donors.

TCRdb keeps only in-frame clones here, not all; method: immunoSEQ multiplex PCR. Altogether roughly 2,500,000 clones are present, more than 85% being singletons, with the ten largest covering 0.36%. The healthy adult donors were HIV-negative and reported no recent acute infections or vaccinations. Subsets obtained from CD4+ cells comprised CD45RA+ naive and CD45RA-negative memory cells. The CDR3 spans 13 residues. The ends were cut back, 4 bases at V and 4 bases at J, with 10 bases in the middle. In germline, CDR1 is SGHDN, CDR2 FVKESK. With respect to this clone: Its antigen is still unknown.

The TCR comes from a young man in good health. Some clones in this sample may be carry-over from other donors' samples. The chain carries TRBV14 and TRBJ1-1, with D unresolved. Sequences were obtained from naive CD4+ T cells from PBMCs. Subset defined: CD45RA+ positively selected. The CDR3 here is CASSLYPLTEAFF. The CDR3 DNA follows: TGTGCCAGCAGCCTATACCCGCTCACTGAAGCTTTCTTT.